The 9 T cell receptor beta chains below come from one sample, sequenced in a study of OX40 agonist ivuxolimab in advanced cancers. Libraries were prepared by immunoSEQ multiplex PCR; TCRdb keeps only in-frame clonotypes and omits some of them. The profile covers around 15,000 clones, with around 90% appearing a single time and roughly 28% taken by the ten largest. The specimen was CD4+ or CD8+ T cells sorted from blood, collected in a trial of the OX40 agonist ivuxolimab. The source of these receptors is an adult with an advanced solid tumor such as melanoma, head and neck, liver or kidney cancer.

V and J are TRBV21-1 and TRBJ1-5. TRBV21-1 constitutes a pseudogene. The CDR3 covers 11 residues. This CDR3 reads CASSKDQPQHF. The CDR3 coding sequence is TGTGCCAGCAGCAAGGACCAGCCCCAGCATTTT.

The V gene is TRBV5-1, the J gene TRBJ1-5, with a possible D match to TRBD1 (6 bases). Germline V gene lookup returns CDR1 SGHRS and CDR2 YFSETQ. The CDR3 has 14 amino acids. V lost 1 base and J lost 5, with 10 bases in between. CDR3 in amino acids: CASSLSGGHQPQHF. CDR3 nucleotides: TGCGCCAGCAGCTTGTCTGGGGGGCATCAGCCCCAGCATTTT. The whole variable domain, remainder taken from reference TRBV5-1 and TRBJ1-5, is KAGVTQTPRYLIKTRGQQVTLSCSPISGHRSVSWYQQTPGQGLQFLFEYFSETQRNKGNFPGRFSGRQFSNSRSEMNVSTLELGDSALYLCASSLSGGHQPQHFGDGTRLSIL.

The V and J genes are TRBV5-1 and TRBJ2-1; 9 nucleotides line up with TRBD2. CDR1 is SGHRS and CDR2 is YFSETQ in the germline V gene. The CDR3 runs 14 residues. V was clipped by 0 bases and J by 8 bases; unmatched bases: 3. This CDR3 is CASSLEGTSYEQFF. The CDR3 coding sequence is TGCGCCAGCAGCTTGGAAGGGACTAGCTATGAGCAGTTCTTC.

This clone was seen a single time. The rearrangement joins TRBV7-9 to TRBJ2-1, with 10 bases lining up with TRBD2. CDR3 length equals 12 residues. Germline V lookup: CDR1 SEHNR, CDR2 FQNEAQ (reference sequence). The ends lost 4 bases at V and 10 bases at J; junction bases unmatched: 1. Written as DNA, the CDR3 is TGTGCCAGCAGCTCGGGACTAGCGGAGCAGTTCTTC. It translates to CASSSGLAEQFF.

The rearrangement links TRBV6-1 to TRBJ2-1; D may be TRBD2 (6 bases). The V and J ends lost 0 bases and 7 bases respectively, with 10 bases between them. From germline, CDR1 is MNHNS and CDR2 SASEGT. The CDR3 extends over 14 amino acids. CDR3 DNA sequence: TGTGCCAGCAGTGAAGCGGGGGGTTCGAATGAGCAGTTCTTC. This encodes CASSEAGGSNEQFF.

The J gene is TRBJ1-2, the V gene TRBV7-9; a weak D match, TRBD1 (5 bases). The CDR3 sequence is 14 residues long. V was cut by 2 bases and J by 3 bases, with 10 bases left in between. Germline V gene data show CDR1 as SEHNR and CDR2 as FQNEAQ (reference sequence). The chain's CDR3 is CASSLSGPDYGYTF. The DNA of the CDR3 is TGTGCCAGCAGCTTATCGGGACCGGACTATGGCTACACCTTC.

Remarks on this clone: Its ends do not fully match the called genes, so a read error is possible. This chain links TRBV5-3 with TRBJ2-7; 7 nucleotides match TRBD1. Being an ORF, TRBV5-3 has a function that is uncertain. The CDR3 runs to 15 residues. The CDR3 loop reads CASSLEGQSSYEQYF. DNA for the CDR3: TGTGCCAGCAGCTTAGAGGGACAGAGCTCCTACGAGCAGTACTTC.

This CDR3 is CASSYRYEQYF. CDR3 bases: TGTGCCAGCAGTTACCGCTACGAGCAGTACTTC. The chain couples TRBV6-5 to TRBJ2-7; D is undetermined. The CDR3 sequence is 11 residues long. In germline, CDR1 is MNHEY, CDR2 SVGAGI. Trimming cost V 2 bases and J 3 bases, with 2 bases left between them.

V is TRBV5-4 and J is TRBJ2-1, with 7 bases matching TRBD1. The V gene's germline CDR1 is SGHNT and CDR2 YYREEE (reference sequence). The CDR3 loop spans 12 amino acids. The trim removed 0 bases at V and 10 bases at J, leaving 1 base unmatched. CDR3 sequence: CASSLAGQEQFF. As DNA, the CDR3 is TGTGCCAGCAGCTTGGCGGGACAGGAGCAGTTCTTC. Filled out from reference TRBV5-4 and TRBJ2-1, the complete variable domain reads ETGVTQSPTHLIKTRGQQVTLRCSSQSGHNTVSWYQQALGQGPQFIFQYYREEENGRGNFPPRFSGLQFPNYSSELNVNALELDDSALYLCASSLAGQEQFFGPGTRLTVL.